Below are 5 T cell receptor beta chains sequenced from a single sample in a study of blood T cell repertoires in COVID-19. The protocol was immunoSEQ multiplex PCR, while the TCRdb copy is restricted to in-frame clones and leaves out a portion. The sample carries 100,000 to 150,000 clones, more than 85% recorded once. The sequencing input was peripheral blood. These receptor sequences come from a man aged 50-60 years with COVID-19, enrolled during active disease.

This clone was picked up one time. The V and J genes are TRBV13 and TRBJ2-3, with D possibly matching TRBD2 (7 bases). With 5 bases removed from V and 0 bases from J, the gap between germline ends came to 24 bases. The V gene's germline CDR1 is PRHDT and CDR2 FYEKMQ (reference sequence). The CDR3 length is 19 residues. The CDR3 nucleotides are TGTGCCAGCAGCCCAAAGGGGGGGGCTCGGGCAGGGAGCACAGATACGCAGTATTTT. This codes for CASSPKGGARAGSTDTQYF.

This sequence joins TRBV9 and TRBJ2-5; TRBD1 is a possible D gene (5 bases). The germline gives CDR1 SGDLS, CDR2 YYNGEE. V lost 4 bases to trimming and J lost 8 bases, with 18 bases between them. The CDR3 totals 14 residues. The DNA for the CDR3 is TGTGCCAGCAGCCAAAGCGTAGCCCAGGGCACCCAGTACTTC. Translating it yields CASSQSVAQGTQYF.

V is TRBV5-3 and J is TRBJ2-2, with 8 bases that match TRBD2. TRBV5-3 is reported as an ORF; its role is uncertain. V lost 0 bases to trimming and J lost 4 bases; unmatched junction nucleotides: 2. CDR3 size: 15 residues. The CDR3 nucleotides are TGTGCCAGAAGCTTGGAGCGGGAGAGCACCGGGGAGCTGTTTTTT. Translation gives CARSLERESTGELFF.

This clone appeared a few times. The gene calls are TRBV29-1 and TRBJ2-1; no definite D call. Germline V lookup: CDR1 SQVTM, CDR2 ANQGSEA. This CDR3 is 10 amino acids long. The V gene lost 7 bases and the J gene lost 7 bases, with 8 bases spanning the gap. The CDR3 loop is CSATRNEQFF. As DNA, the CDR3 is TGCAGCGCCACCCGGAATGAGCAGTTCTTC.

The rearrangement links TRBV5-1 to TRBJ2-1; 10 bases agree with TRBD2. The length of the CDR3 is 13 residues. J lost 7 bases, V lost 5 bases, and 3 bases had no gene match. Germline CDR1 SGHRS, CDR2 YFSETQ. CDR3 nucleotides: TGCGCCAGCAGGGTAGCGGGAGGAAATGAGCAGTTCTTC. It encodes CASRVAGGNEQFF.